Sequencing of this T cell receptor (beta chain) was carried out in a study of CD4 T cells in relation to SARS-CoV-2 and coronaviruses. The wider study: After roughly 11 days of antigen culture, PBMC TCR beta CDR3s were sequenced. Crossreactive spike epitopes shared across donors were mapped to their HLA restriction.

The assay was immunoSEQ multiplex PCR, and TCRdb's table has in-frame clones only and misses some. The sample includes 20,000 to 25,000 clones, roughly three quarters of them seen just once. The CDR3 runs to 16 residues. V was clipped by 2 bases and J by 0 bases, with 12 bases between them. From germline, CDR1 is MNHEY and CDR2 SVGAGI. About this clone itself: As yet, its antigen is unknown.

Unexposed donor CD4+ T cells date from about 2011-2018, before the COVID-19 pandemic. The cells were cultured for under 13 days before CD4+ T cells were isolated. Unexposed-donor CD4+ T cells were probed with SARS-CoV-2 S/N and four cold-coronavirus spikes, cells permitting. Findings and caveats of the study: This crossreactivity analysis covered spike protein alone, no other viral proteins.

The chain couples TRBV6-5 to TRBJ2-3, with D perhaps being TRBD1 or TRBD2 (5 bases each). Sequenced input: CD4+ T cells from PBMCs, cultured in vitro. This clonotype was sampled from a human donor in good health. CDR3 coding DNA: TGTGCCAGCAGTTACGCTGGGACCACTAGCACAGATACGCAGTATTTT. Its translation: CASSYAGTTSTDTQYF.